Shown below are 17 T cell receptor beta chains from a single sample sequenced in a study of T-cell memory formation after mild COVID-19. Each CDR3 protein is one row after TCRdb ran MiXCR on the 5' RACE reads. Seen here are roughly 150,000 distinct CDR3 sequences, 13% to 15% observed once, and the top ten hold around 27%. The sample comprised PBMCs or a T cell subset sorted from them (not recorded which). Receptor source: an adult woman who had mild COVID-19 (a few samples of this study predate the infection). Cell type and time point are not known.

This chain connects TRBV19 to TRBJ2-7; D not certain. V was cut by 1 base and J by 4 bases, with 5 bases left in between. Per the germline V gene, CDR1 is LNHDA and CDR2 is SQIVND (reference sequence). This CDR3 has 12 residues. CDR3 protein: CASSIVGYEQYF. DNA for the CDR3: TGTGCCAGTAGTATAGTGGGATACGAGCAGTACTTC.

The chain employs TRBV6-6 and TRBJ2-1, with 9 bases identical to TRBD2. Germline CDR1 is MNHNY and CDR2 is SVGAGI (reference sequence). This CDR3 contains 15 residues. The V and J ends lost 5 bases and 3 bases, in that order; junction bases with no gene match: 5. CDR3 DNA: TGTGCCAGCAGTCCGACTAGCGGTATCTACAATGAGCAGTTCTTC. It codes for CASSPTSGIYNEQFF.

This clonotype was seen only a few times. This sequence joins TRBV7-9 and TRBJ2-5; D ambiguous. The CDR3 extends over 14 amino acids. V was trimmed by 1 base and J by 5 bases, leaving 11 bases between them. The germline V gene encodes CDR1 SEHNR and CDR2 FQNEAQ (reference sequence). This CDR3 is CASSLDLSGETQYF. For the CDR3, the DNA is TGTGCCAGCAGCTTAGACCTTTCCGGGGAGACCCAGTACTTC.

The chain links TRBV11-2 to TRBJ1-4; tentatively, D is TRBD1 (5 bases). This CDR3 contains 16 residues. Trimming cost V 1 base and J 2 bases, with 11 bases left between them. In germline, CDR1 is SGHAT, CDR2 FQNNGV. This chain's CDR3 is CASSLVSGTTNEKLFF. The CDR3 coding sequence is TGTGCCAGCAGCTTAGTATCGGGGACGACTAATGAAAAACTGTTTTTT. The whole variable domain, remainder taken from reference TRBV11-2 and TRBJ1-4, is EAGVAQSPRYKIIEKRQSVAFWCNPISGHATLYWYQQILGQGPKLLIQFQNNGVVDDSQLPKDRFSAERLKGVDSTLKIQPAKLEDSAVYLCASSLVSGTTNEKLFFGSGTQLSVL.

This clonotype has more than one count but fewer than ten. The CDR3: CATNDGGAQYF. The CDR3 region has the DNA TGTGCCACCAATGACGGGGGTGCGCAGTACTTC. The genes are TRBV24-1 and TRBJ2-7; D is possibly TRBD2 (6 bases). Germline CDR1 reads KGHDR; CDR2 reads SFDVKD. The CDR3 consists of 11 residues. V gave up 8 bases and J gave up 9 bases, with 13 bases separating them.

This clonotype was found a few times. CDR3 in amino acids: CASSQEDRGGETQYF. The CDR3 DNA reads as TGTGCCAGCAGCCAAGAGGACAGGGGGGGAGAGACCCAGTACTTC. The V gene is TRBV4-2, the J gene TRBJ2-5, with TRBD1 matching over 10 bases. Per germline, CDR1 LGHNA and CDR2 YNFKEQ. The CDR3 extends over 15 amino acids. Losses at the gene ends were 0 bases for V and 4 bases for J; bases not matched to a gene: 2.

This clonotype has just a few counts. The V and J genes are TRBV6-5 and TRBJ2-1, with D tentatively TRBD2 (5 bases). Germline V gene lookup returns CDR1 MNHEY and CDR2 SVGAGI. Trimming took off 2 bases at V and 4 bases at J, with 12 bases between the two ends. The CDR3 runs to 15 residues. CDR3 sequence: CASSYSPGNYNEQFF. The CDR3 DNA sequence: TGTGCCAGCAGTTACAGCCCCGGGAATTACAATGAGCAGTTCTTC.

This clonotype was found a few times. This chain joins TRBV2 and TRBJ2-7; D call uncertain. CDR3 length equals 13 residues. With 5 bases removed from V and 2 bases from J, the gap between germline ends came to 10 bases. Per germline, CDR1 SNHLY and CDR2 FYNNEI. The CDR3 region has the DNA TGTGCCAGCAGTATTGTGGTGGCCTACGAGCAGTACTTC. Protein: CASSIVVAYEQYF.

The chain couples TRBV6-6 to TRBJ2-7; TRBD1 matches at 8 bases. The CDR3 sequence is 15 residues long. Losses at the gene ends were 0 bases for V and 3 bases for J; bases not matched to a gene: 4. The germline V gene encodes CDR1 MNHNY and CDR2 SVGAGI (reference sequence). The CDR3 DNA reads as TGTGCCAGCAGTTACTCGCCGGACAGGGTCTACGAGCAGTACTTC. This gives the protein CASSYSPDRVYEQYF.

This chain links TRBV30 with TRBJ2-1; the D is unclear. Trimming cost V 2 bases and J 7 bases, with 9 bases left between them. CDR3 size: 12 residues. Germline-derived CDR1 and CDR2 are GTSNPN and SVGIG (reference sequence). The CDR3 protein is CAWSHSRNEQFF. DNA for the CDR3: TGTGCCTGGAGTCACAGTAGAAATGAGCAGTTCTTC.

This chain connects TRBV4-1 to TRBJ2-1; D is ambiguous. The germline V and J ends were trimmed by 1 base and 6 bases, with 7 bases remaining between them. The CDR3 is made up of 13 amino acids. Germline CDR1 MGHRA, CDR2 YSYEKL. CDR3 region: CASSQGLANEQFF. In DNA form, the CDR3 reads TGCGCCAGCAGCCAAGGTTTAGCCAATGAGCAGTTCTTC.

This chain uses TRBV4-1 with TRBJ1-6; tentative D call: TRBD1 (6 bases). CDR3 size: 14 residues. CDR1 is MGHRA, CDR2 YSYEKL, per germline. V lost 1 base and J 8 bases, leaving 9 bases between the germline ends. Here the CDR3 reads CASSQGAGDSPLHF. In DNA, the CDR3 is TGCGCCAGCAGCCAAGGGGCAGGGGATTCACCCCTCCACTTT.

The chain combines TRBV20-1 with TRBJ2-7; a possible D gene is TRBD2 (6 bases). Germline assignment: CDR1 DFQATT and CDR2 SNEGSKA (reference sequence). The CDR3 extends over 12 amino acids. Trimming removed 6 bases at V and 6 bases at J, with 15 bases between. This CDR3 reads CSARVGGVEQYF. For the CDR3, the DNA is TGCAGTGCCCGAGTCGGGGGAGTCGAGCAGTACTTC.

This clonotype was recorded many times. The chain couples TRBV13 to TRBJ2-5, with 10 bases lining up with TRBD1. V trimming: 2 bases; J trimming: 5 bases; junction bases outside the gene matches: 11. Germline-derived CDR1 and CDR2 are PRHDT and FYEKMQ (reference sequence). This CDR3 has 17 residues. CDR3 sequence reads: CASSLRTGGRYLETQYF. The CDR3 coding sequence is TGTGCCAGCAGCTTAAGGACAGGGGGACGGTACCTGGAGACCCAGTACTTC.

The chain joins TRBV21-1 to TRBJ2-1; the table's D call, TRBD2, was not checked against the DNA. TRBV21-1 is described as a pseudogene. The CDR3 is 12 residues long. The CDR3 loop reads CASRTMTRRQFF. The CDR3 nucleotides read TGTGCCAGCAGGACTATGACTAGACGGCAGTTCTTC.

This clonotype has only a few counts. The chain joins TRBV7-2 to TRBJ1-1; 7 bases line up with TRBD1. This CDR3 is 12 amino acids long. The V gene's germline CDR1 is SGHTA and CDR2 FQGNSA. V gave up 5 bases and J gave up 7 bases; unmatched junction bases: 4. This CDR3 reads CASSLTGLEAFF. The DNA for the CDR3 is TGTGCCAGCAGCCTGACAGGGCTTGAAGCTTTCTTT.

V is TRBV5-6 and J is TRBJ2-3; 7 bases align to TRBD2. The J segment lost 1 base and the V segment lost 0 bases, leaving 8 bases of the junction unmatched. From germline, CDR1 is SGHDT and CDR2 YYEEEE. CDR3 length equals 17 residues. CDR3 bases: TGTGCCAGCAGCTTGGACGGGGTGGCGGGAGGCACAGATACGCAGTATTTT. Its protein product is CASSLDGVAGGTDTQYF.